These 20 T cell receptor beta chains came from one sample sequenced in a study of response to subunit inactivated influenza vaccine. TCRdb reanalysed the RT-PCR reads using MiXCR and keeps one entry per CDR3 protein. The table lists hundreds of thousands of distinct CDR3 sequences, around 14% of them singletons, with around 6.5% in the top ten. Sequenced here: PBMCs from blood, sampled 14 to 15 days before vaccination. These receptors originate from a man aged 50 or older who received an inactivated influenza vaccine.

The chain recombines TRBV29-1 with TRBJ2-7, with TRBD1 matching over 10 bases. Per germline, CDR1 SQVTM and CDR2 ANQGSEA. V gave up 2 bases and J gave up 4 bases; unmatched junction bases: 8. The CDR3 spans 15 residues. DNA for the CDR3: TGCAGCGTTGAAAGTTGGGACAGGGGTCGATACGAGCAGTACTTC. Protein: CSVESWDRGRYEQYF.

The chain links TRBV7-9 to TRBJ2-5; D is possibly TRBD1 (5 bases). The germline CDR1 and CDR2 sequences are SEHNR and FQNEAQ (reference sequence). Trimming took 5 bases from V and 7 from J, leaving 14 bases between them. The CDR3 spans 13 residues. CDR3 loop: CASSLDLRATQYF. The CDR3 coding sequence is TGTGCCAGCAGCCTGGACCTCAGGGCGACCCAGTACTTC.

This clonotype was seen a handful of times. The rearrangement uses TRBV6-1 and TRBJ1-1, with 7 bases identical to TRBD1. V was pared by 2 bases and J by 6 bases, with 9 bases of the junction left unmatched. The CDR3 loop spans 15 amino acids. CDR1 is MNHNS and CDR2 is SASEGT in the germline V gene. CDR3 sequence: CASSENAGGGPEAFF. The DNA for the CDR3 is TGTGCCAGCAGTGAAAACGCAGGGGGAGGACCTGAAGCTTTCTTT.

This clonotype appeared many times. The chain combines TRBV5-1 with TRBJ2-5; D remains ambiguous. The V gene's germline CDR1 is SGHRS and CDR2 YFSETQ. Trimming stripped 3 bases from V and 5 bases from J, with 11 bases between. The CDR3 has 13 amino acids. CDR3 protein: CASSSTRGETQYF. CDR3 DNA: TGCGCCAGCAGCTCAACGCGTGGGGAGACCCAGTACTTC. Combining the CDR3 with reference TRBV5-1 and TRBJ2-5 gives the whole variable domain KAGVTQTPRYLIKTRGQQVTLSCSPISGHRSVSWYQQTPGQGLQFLFEYFSETQRNKGNFPGRFSGRQFSNSRSEMNVSTLELGDSALYLCASSSTRGETQYFGPGTRLLVL.

The chain recombines TRBV6-1 with TRBJ1-6; TRBD1 matches at 9 bases. The CDR3 contains 15 residues. Germline CDR1 MNHNS, CDR2 SASEGT. The trim removed 5 bases at V and 7 bases at J, leaving 6 bases unmatched. This CDR3 is CASSPQQGANSPLHF. CDR3 coding DNA: TGTGCCAGCAGTCCACAACAGGGGGCAAATTCACCCCTCCACTTT.

This clonotype was seen at least ten times. The CDR3 sequence is CASSQDWNSEQFF. The DNA for the CDR3 is TGTGCCAGCAGCCAAGATTGGAACAGTGAGCAGTTCTTC. V usage is TRBV4-2 and J usage is TRBJ2-1, with D unclear. The V and J ends lost 0 bases and 9 bases respectively, with 9 bases between them. The CDR3 sequence is 13 residues long. Germline loops: CDR1 LGHNA, CDR2 YNFKEQ.

This clonotype showed up just a few times. The rearrangement links TRBV10-2 to TRBJ2-5, with D maybe TRBD2 (5 bases). Germline V CDR1 and CDR2: WSHSY, SAAADI. Trimming pared 6 bases from V and 6 bases from J, leaving 17 bases between. CDR3 length: 14 residues. CDR3 in amino acids: CASSGLVARKTQYF. CDR3 sequence (DNA): TGCGCCAGCAGCGGACTGGTGGCGCGGAAGACCCAGTACTTC.

This clonotype occurred a few times. The CDR3 DNA sequence: TGTGCCAGCAGGTCGGCTCGGGGACAGGGGGCCGGGGAGCTGTTTTTT. This sequence encodes CASRSARGQGAGELFF. The rearrangement uses TRBV7-2 and TRBJ2-2, with 11 bases matching TRBD1. The germline gives CDR1 SGHTA, CDR2 FQGNSA. The CDR3 runs to 16 residues. The J segment lost 6 bases and the V segment lost 6 bases, leaving 9 bases of the junction unmatched.

In DNA form, the CDR3 reads TGCAGTGCGACTACAGGGGAGACCCAGTACTTC. Its translation is CSATTGETQYF. The chain uses TRBV20-1 and TRBJ2-5; tentative D call: TRBD1 (6 bases). Germline CDR1 DFQATT, CDR2 SNEGSKA (reference sequence). V was trimmed by 6 bases and J by 5 bases, leaving 10 bases between them. CDR3 length: 11 residues.

The gene calls are TRBV24-1 and TRBJ2-1; D is unclear. CDR1 KGHDR and CDR2 SFDVKD come from the germline V gene. Deletions cut 0 bases from V and 7 bases from J, with 15 bases between. CDR3 length equals 16 residues. CDR3 protein: CATSDLWAEGFNEQFF. DNA of the CDR3: TGTGCCACCAGTGATTTGTGGGCTGAAGGGTTTAATGAGCAGTTCTTC.

This clonotype has at least ten counts. V usage is TRBV4-3 and J usage is TRBJ2-1; 7 positions agree with TRBD2. The V segment lost 0 bases and the J segment 2 bases; nucleotides outside the gene matches: 7. CDR3 length equals 17 residues. Germline V gene data show CDR1 as LGHNA and CDR2 as YSLEER. CDR3 sequence reads: CASSQDLASGAYNEQFF. For the CDR3, the DNA is TGCGCCAGCAGCCAAGATTTGGCCAGCGGGGCCTACAATGAGCAGTTCTTC.

The table lists this clonotype with many counts. The chain couples TRBV4-2 to TRBJ2-2; perhaps TRBD2 as D (6 bases). The CDR3 loop spans 13 amino acids. Per germline, CDR1 LGHNA and CDR2 YNFKEQ. The germline V and J ends were trimmed by 1 base and 7 bases, with 7 bases remaining between them. CDR3 nucleotide sequence: TGTGCCAGCAGCCAAGCGCGGGACGGGGAGCTGTTTTTT. Translation: CASSQARDGELFF.

In its sample, this clonotype was seen a few times. V is TRBV27 and J is TRBJ2-1; tentative D call: TRBD2 (6 bases). CDR1 MNHEY and CDR2 SMNVEV come from the germline V gene (reference sequence). V lost 0 bases, J lost 7 bases, and 10 bases lay in between. The CDR3 totals 14 residues. The CDR3 region is CASSLSSAGNEQFF. In DNA form, the CDR3 reads TGTGCCAGCAGTTTATCGTCCGCGGGAAATGAGCAGTTCTTC.

J is TRBJ2-5 and V is TRBV5-5; the match to TRBD1 covers 8 bases. This CDR3 is 14 amino acids long. Per germline, CDR1 SGHKS and CDR2 YYEKEE (reference sequence). V trimming: 4 bases; J trimming: 7 bases; junction bases outside the gene matches: 9. The chain's CDR3 is CASSPGTGRTTQYF. For the CDR3, the DNA is TGTGCCAGCAGCCCCGGGACAGGACGAACGACCCAGTACTTC. The entire variable domain, with the rest obtained from reference TRBV5-5 and TRBJ2-5, is as follows: DAGVTQSPTHLIKTRGQQVTLRCSPISGHKSVSWYQQVLGQGPQFIFQYYEKEERGRGNFPDRFSARQFPNYSSELNVNALLLGDSALYLCASSPGTGRTTQYFGPGTRLLVL.

This clonotype was counted a single time. The chain combines TRBV7-2 with TRBJ2-3; D is undetermined. V was pared by 6 bases and J by 0 bases, with 10 bases between. The CDR3 spans 14 residues. From germline, CDR1 is SGHTA and CDR2 FQGNSA. Here the CDR3 reads CASRGPLSTDTQYF. The CDR3 region has the DNA TGTGCCAGCAGAGGCCCACTTAGCACAGATACGCAGTATTTT.

The V and J genes are TRBV10-3 and TRBJ1-2; the D gene is possibly TRBD1 (5 bases). Germline V gives CDR1 ENHRY, CDR2 SYGVKD. Between the trimmed V and J ends, which lost 2 bases and 0 bases, there was a span of 13 bases. The CDR3 is 16 residues long. The CDR3 DNA reads TGTGCCATCAGTGAGCTCGCGCAGGGCCCTAACTATGGCTACACCTTC. Protein: CAISELAQGPNYGYTF.

This clonotype was found a few times. The V and J genes are TRBV3-1 and TRBJ2-7, with D perhaps given as TRBD1 or TRBD2 (5 bases each). Trimming cost V 1 base and J 5 bases, with 15 bases left between them. Germline CDR1 reads LGHDT; CDR2 reads YNNKEL (reference sequence). The CDR3 covers 15 residues. The CDR3 sequence is CASSQAWDVLNEQYF. The DNA of the CDR3 is TGTGCCAGCAGCCAAGCTTGGGACGTTCTCAACGAGCAGTACTTC.

This clonotype has only a few counts. The J gene is TRBJ1-1, the V gene TRBV9; D gene ambiguous. Germline-derived CDR1 and CDR2 are SGDLS and YYNGEE. V was pared by 0 bases and J by 1 base, with 13 bases between. CDR3 length equals 16 residues. CDR3 sequence reads: CASSVALTPPNTEAFF. In DNA, the CDR3 is TGTGCCAGCAGCGTAGCCCTAACTCCGCCGAACACTGAAGCTTTCTTT.

This clonotype was recorded only once. V and J are TRBV5-1 and TRBJ2-6; tentative D call: TRBD2 (6 bases). CDR1 and CDR2 from the germline V gene are SGHRS and YFSETQ. The CDR3 extends over 18 amino acids. Trimming shortened V by 0 bases and J by 0 bases, and 13 bases separated the two germline ends. CDR3 in DNA: TGCGCCAGCAGCTTGGCGGGGGATTACGTCTCTGGGGCCAACGTCCTGACTTTC. Protein sequence: CASSLAGDYVSGANVLTF.

The chain is built from TRBV7-2 and TRBJ2-7; TRBD2 aligns across 14 bases. CDR3 size: 14 residues. J was trimmed by 6 bases and V by 4 bases; bases with no gene match: 2. Per the germline V gene, CDR1 is SGHTA and CDR2 is FQGNSA. CDR3 region: CASSSGLAGGEQYF. The CDR3 DNA reads as TGTGCCAGCAGCTCTGGACTAGCGGGGGGCGAGCAGTACTTC.